A selection of T cell receptor beta chains follows, all from one sample in a study of blood T cell repertoires in COVID-19. Using immunoSEQ multiplex PCR, the repertoire was profiled, and TCRdb retains in-frame clones only, with some absent. The sample shows tens of thousands of clones, roughly 89% of them seen only once. Sequencing was performed on peripheral blood. The receptors come from a human donor in a cohort sampled during active COVID-19. Both conserved end residues are part of each CDR3. Each record gives: J gene, D gene, V gene, clone size, CDR3 length, CDR3 DNA, CDR3 protein. A D gene is named only where the DNA matches it firmly. The size field is filled for only some rows; it gives once, few, many or a size class.

J gene: TRBJ1-1; D gene: -; V gene: TRBV6-2/TRBV6-3; clone size: -; CDR3 length: 15; CDR3 DNA: TGTGCCAGCAGTTACGTCGGGAGGCCGGGGTCAGAAGCTTTCTTT; CDR3 protein: CASSYVGRPGSEAFF
J gene: TRBJ1-5; D gene: -; V gene: TRBV7-8; clone size: -; CDR3 length: 17; CDR3 DNA: TGTGCCAGCAGCTTAGGACGCCAAGGGGACAACAATCAGCCCCAGCATTTT; CDR3 protein: CASSLGRQGDNNQPQHF
J gene: TRBJ2-1; D gene: TRBD2; V gene: TRBV10-3; clone size: -; CDR3 length: 19; CDR3 DNA: TGTGCCATCAGTGAGTCAGTCGCAGGGCTAGCGGGGCGCTACAATGAGCAGTTCTTC; CDR3 protein: CAISESVAGLAGRYNEQFF
J gene: TRBJ1-1; D gene: -; V gene: TRBV19; clone size: -; CDR3 length: 18; CDR3 DNA: TGTGCCAGTAGTCTTAACCCCCGACGGGGGGAGGTGAACACTGAAGCTTTCTTT; CDR3 protein: CASSLNPRRGEVNTEAFF
J gene: TRBJ1-1; D gene: TRBD1; V gene: TRBV4-3; clone size: -; CDR3 length: 17; CDR3 DNA: TGCGCCAGCAGCCAAGATTGGGGACAGGGGGCAGACGCTGAAGCTTTCTTT; CDR3 protein: CASSQDWGQGADAEAFF
J gene: TRBJ1-1; D gene: TRBD1; V gene: TRBV19; clone size: -; CDR3 length: 14; CDR3 DNA: TGTGCCAGTAGTATAGGCAGGGGGATACGGGAAGCTTTCTTT; CDR3 protein: CASSIGRGIREAFF
J gene: TRBJ2-1; D gene: -; V gene: TRBV27; clone size: -; CDR3 length: 18; CDR3 DNA: TGTGCCAGCAGTTTTGCCCGTGAGGGGGTAGAGTCCTACAATGAGCAGTTCTTC; CDR3 protein: CASSFAREGVESYNEQFF
J gene: TRBJ2-6; D gene: -; V gene: TRBV5-1; clone size: -; CDR3 length: 15; CDR3 DNA: TGCGCCAGCAGCATAACAGGTTCTGGGGCCAACGTCCTGACTTTC; CDR3 protein: CASSITGSGANVLTF
J gene: TRBJ1-2; D gene: -; V gene: TRBV6-4; clone size: -; CDR3 length: 15; CDR3 DNA: TGTGCCAGCAGTGACGAGAGTGTGTGGGGAGGAGGCTACACCTTC; CDR3 protein: CASSDESVWGGGYTF
J gene: TRBJ1-1; D gene: -; V gene: TRBV6-2/TRBV6-3; clone size: -; CDR3 length: 12; CDR3 DNA: TGTGCCAGCAGTCGCACTACGGGAAAGGGTTTCTTT; CDR3 protein: CASSRTTGKGFF
J gene: TRBJ1-1; D gene: -; V gene: TRBV2; clone size: -; CDR3 length: 13; CDR3 DNA: TGTGCCAGCACTCTAACGGGTAACACTGAAGCTTTCTTT; CDR3 protein: CASTLTGNTEAFF
J gene: TRBJ1-5; D gene: TRBD1; V gene: TRBV25-1; clone size: -; CDR3 length: 15; CDR3 DNA: TGTGCCAGCAGTCCTCCGGGACAGGGAAATCAGCCCCAGCATTTT; CDR3 protein: CASSPPGQGNQPQHF
J gene: TRBJ2-7; D gene: -; V gene: TRBV5-1; clone size: -; CDR3 length: 15; CDR3 DNA: TGCGCCAGCAGCAGCGGACAGCCTTTATACTACGAGCAGTACTTC; CDR3 protein: CASSSGQPLYYEQYF
J gene: TRBJ2-5; D gene: TRBD1; V gene: TRBV6-5; clone size: -; CDR3 length: 14; CDR3 DNA: TGTGCCAGCAGCCGAGGACAGGAGAAAGAGACCCAGTACTTC; CDR3 protein: CASSRGQEKETQYF
J gene: TRBJ1-6; D gene: TRBD1; V gene: TRBV19; clone size: -; CDR3 length: 16; CDR3 DNA: TGTGCCAGTATGGAGGTAGGGGGCTCGTGGAATTCACCCCTCCACTTT; CDR3 protein: CASMEVGGSWNSPLHF
J gene: TRBJ1-2; D gene: -; V gene: TRBV4-1; clone size: few; CDR3 length: 15; CDR3 DNA: TGCGCCAGCAGCCAAGGGCGGGGGACCGGGGATGGCTACACCTTC; CDR3 protein: CASSQGRGTGDGYTF
J gene: TRBJ1-1; D gene: -; V gene: TRBV10-3; clone size: -; CDR3 length: 13; CDR3 DNA: TGTGCCATCAGTGAAAGATCGAGCACTGAAGCTTTCTTT; CDR3 protein: CAISERSSTEAFF
J gene: TRBJ2-7; D gene: -; V gene: TRBV19; clone size: few; CDR3 length: 16; CDR3 DNA: TGTGCCAGTAGTATAGATCTGCGAGTTAGCTCCTACGAGCAGTACTTC; CDR3 protein: CASSIDLRVSSYEQYF
J gene: TRBJ2-3; D gene: TRBD2; V gene: TRBV4-2; clone size: -; CDR3 length: 15; CDR3 DNA: TGTGCCAGCAGCCAAGGACTAGCTAGCACAGATACGCAGTATTTT; CDR3 protein: CASSQGLASTDTQYF
J gene: TRBJ1-4; D gene: -; V gene: TRBV7-9; clone size: -; CDR3 length: 13; CDR3 DNA: TGTGCCAGCGCACGGTCAACTAATGAAAAACTGTTTTTT; CDR3 protein: CASARSTNEKLFF
J gene: TRBJ1-4; D gene: TRBD1; V gene: TRBV9; clone size: -; CDR3 length: 14; CDR3 DNA: TGTGCCAGCGGTGTACAGGGGACAAATGAAAAACTGTTTTTT; CDR3 protein: CASGVQGTNEKLFF
J gene: TRBJ1-1; D gene: TRBD1; V gene: TRBV7-2; clone size: -; CDR3 length: 16; CDR3 DNA: TGTGCCAGCAGCTTATTGGCAGGGGGAAAGAACACTGAAGCTTTCTTT; CDR3 protein: CASSLLAGGKNTEAFF
J gene: TRBJ1-6; D gene: TRBD1; V gene: TRBV7-9; clone size: -; CDR3 length: 17; CDR3 DNA: TGTGCCAGCAGCTTAATGACGGGACAGCGAGGACCTCTCACCCTCCACTTT; CDR3 protein: CASSLMTGQRGPLTLHF
J gene: TRBJ2-7; D gene: -; V gene: TRBV5-4; clone size: once; CDR3 length: 12; CDR3 DNA: TGTGCCAGCAGCCTCAGCTCCTACGAGCAGTACTTC; CDR3 protein: CASSLSSYEQYF
J gene: TRBJ2-6; D gene: TRBD1; V gene: TRBV6-2/TRBV6-3; clone size: -; CDR3 length: 15; CDR3 DNA: TGTGCCAGCAGTTTGGACAGGGCTGGGGCCAACGTCCTGACTTTC; CDR3 protein: CASSLDRAGANVLTF
J gene: TRBJ1-1; D gene: -; V gene: TRBV19; clone size: -; CDR3 length: 12; CDR3 DNA: TGTGCCAGTAGTATGCGGACAGCTGAAGCTTTCTTT; CDR3 protein: CASSMRTAEAFF
J gene: TRBJ2-2; D gene: TRBD1; V gene: TRBV19; clone size: -; CDR3 length: 16; CDR3 DNA: TGTGCCAGTAGTATGGCTCAGGGGGACCTCACCGGGGAGCTGTTTTTT; CDR3 protein: CASSMAQGDLTGELFF
J gene: TRBJ2-1; D gene: TRBD1; V gene: TRBV5-5; clone size: -; CDR3 length: 16; CDR3 DNA: TGTGCCAGCAGCTTCCCTGGACAGGGGTTGCGGAATGAGCAGTTCTTC; CDR3 protein: CASSFPGQGLRNEQFF